This T cell receptor (beta chain) comes out of a study of low-dose radiotherapy and immunotherapy resistance in tumors. Alpha- and beta-chain coverage of first-strand cDNA came from TRAV- and TRBV-specific primers. Over 20 PCR cycles, TCRs were amplified from a constant-region primer and V-primer adapter. In TCRdb, the reads were re-called with MiXCR into one record per CDR3 protein. The sample contains about 30,000 distinct CDR3 sequences, around 54% of which appear only once. Time point defined: after trial treatment. Treatment reported: LDRT plus nivolumab, ipilimumab, low-dose cyclophosphamide and aspirin (RACIN trial). Germline values: CDR1 MDHEN, CDR2 SYDVKM. The CDR3 is made up of 12 amino acids. With 8 bases removed from V and 5 bases from J, the gap between germline ends came to 12 bases.

This sample comprised PBMCs, obtained after low-dose radiotherapy plus immunotherapy. The rearrangement uses TRBV28 and TRBJ2-5, with D unresolved. The sequence was collected from a male donor with gallbladder cancer. CDR3 loop: CASGVRGETQYF. The CDR3 DNA is TGTGCCAGCGGGGTTCGTGGGGAGACCCAGTACTTC.